This is a list of T cell receptor beta chains from one sample in a study of a mutant IDH1 vaccine in newly diagnosed glioma. Antigens for these TCRs are unknown. This table comes from immunoSEQ multiplex PCR, and its TCRdb copy is limited to in-frame clones, with some not included. The sample includes approximately 43,000 clones, around 76% of them seen just once. The source material was PBMCs, sampled from a glioma patient whose treatment included an IDH1 peptide vaccine. The origin of the receptors is a woman aged 40 to 50 with glioma. Some clones in this sample may be carry-over from other donors' samples. Both conserved end residues are part of each CDR3. A D gene is named only where the DNA matches it firmly. The size entry is marked missing in some rows and otherwise reads once, few, many or a size class.

TRBJ2-7 TRBV7-2 - 12 - TGTGCCAGCAGCGAGACTAGACACGAGCAGTACTTC CASSETRHEQYF
TRBJ1-2 TRBV2 - 14 - TGTGCCAGCAGGCAGGGGAGGGGTAACTATGGCTACACCTTC CASRQGRGNYGYTF
TRBJ1-1 TRBV10-3 - 17 once TGTGCCATCAGTGAGTCCGCGCCGGGACGGCTGAACACTGAAGCTTTCTTT CAISESAPGRLNTEAFF
TRBJ1-1 TRBV9 - 18 - TGTGCCAGCAGCGTAGGATTAGGACAGACGGTTTTGGGATTCGGAGCTTTCTTT CASSVGLGQTVLGFGAFF
TRBJ1-3 TRBV5-1 TRBD1 15 - TGCGCCAGCAGCTTAACAGGGGGCTCTGGAAACACCATATATTTT CASSLTGGSGNTIYF
TRBJ2-7 TRBV5-6 TRBD2 14 once TGTGCCAGCAGCTTGCGAACTAGCGGGGGGGCAGGTTCCTTC CASSLRTSGGAGSF
TRBJ2-2 TRBV4-2 - 16 - TGTGCCAGCAGCCAACGCGGGGAAAAGAACACCGGGGAGCTGTTTTTT CASSQRGEKNTGELFF
TRBJ2-3 TRBV7-9 - 15 - TGTGCCAGCAGCTTCATGGGGGGAGGCACAGATACGCAGTATTTT CASSFMGGGTDTQYF
TRBJ2-3 TRBV7-2 - 12 medium-sized TGTGCCAGCAGCTCGGGGCCAGATACGCAGTATTTT CASSSGPDTQYF
TRBJ2-3 TRBV4-3 TRBD2 16 - TGCGCCAGCAGCCCCACGCCTAGCGGGGGGGCAGATACGCAGTATTTT CASSPTPSGGADTQYF
TRBJ2-7 TRBV4-2 - 13 - TGTGCCAGCAGCCAAGGCGCTTCGGACGAGCAGTACTTC CASSQGASDEQYF
TRBJ2-7 TRBV5-4 TRBD1 15 - TGTGCCAGCAGCCAGCCGGGGCAGGGGGCCTACGAGCAGTACTTC CASSQPGQGAYEQYF
TRBJ2-3 TRBV11-3 - 16 - TGTGCCAGCAGCTTAGGTGCGGGTGAAACCTCAGATACGCAGTATTTT CASSLGAGETSDTQYF
TRBJ1-5 TRBV19 - 15 - TGTGCCAGTACCTTACCCGGGACACCATCCGCGCCCCAGCATTTT CASTLPGTPSAPQHF
TRBJ2-7 TRBV6-1 - 14 - TGTGCCAGCAGTGAAGAGCCGGGGGCGGGAGAGCAGTACTTC CASSEEPGAGEQYF
TRBJ2-4 TRBV4-1 - 13 few TGCGCCAGCAGCCAAGATGGAGGGGGCATTCAGTACTTC CASSQDGGGIQYF
TRBJ1-5 TRBV28 TRBD1 15 medium-sized TGTGCCAGCAGTTTGGGACAGGGCTTTCGCATGCCCCAGCATTTT CASSLGQGFRMPQHF
TRBJ2-1 TRBV27 - 16 - TGTGCCAGCAGTTTCTCCCCCAGGGTAGGAGACAATGAGCAGTTCTTC CASSFSPRVGDNEQFF
TRBJ2-2 TRBV6-4 TRBD2 13 few TGTGCCAGCAGTGCTAGCGGCACCGGGGAGCTGTTTTTT CASSASGTGELFF
TRBJ1-4 TRBV7-8 - 15 - TGTGCCAGCAGCACGGCCCCGATACGAAATGAAAAACTGTTTTTT CASSTAPIRNEKLFF
TRBJ2-5 TRBV5-6 - 14 - TGTGCCAGCACGCCGGGACACCAATGGGGGACCCAGTACTTC CASTPGHQWGTQYF
TRBJ1-2 TRBV2 - 15 once TGTGCCAGCAGGCGGACAGACACCAGTAACTATGGCTACACCTTC CASRRTDTSNYGYTF
TRBJ1-1 TRBV7-2 - 15 - TGTGCCAGCAGCTTATCTCTTCAGAAGAACACTGAAGCTTTCTTT CASSLSLQKNTEAFF
TRBJ1-5 TRBV6-1 - 16 few TGTGCCAGCAGTGCACAGGTAGGATTCACAAATCAGCCCCAGCATTTT CASSAQVGFTNQPQHF
TRBJ2-7 TRBV28 - 14 - TGTGCCAGCAGTTTCTCTCCGCGGCTAGCCGAGCAGTACTTC CASSFSPRLAEQYF